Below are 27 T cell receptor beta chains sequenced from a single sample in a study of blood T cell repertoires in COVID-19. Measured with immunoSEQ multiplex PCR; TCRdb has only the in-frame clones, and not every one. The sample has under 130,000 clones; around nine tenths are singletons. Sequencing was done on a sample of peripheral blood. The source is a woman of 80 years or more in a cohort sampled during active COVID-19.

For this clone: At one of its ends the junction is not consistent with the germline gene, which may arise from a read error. CDR3 bases: TGCACGTGCGGGGACGGCAATCAGCCCCAGCATTTT. Translated, it gives CTCGDGNQPQHF. This rearrangement joins TRBV7-9 to TRBJ1-5, with a tentative D call TRBD1 (5 bases). Germline loops: CDR1 SEHNR, CDR2 FQNEAQ (reference sequence). The CDR3 runs 12 residues. The variable domain in full, completed from reference TRBV7-9 and TRBJ1-5, reads DTGVSQNPRHKITKRGQNVTFRCDPISEHNRLYWYRQTLGQGPEFLTYFQNEAQLEKSRLLSDRFSAERPKGSFSTLEIQRTEQGDSAMYLCTCGDGNQPQHFGDGTRLSIL.

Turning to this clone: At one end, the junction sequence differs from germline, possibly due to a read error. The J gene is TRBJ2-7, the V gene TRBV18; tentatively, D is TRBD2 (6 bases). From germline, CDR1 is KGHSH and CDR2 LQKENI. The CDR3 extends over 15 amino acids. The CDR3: CASSPGGTLSHEQYF. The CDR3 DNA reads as TGTGCCAGCTCACCGGGCGGGACCCTCTCCCACGAGCAGTACTTC.

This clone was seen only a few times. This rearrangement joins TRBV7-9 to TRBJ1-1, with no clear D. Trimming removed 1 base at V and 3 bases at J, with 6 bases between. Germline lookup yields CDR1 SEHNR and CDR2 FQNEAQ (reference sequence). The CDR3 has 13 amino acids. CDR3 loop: CASSLGPYTEAFF. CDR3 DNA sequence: TGTGCCAGCAGCTTAGGGCCCTACACTGAAGCTTTCTTT.

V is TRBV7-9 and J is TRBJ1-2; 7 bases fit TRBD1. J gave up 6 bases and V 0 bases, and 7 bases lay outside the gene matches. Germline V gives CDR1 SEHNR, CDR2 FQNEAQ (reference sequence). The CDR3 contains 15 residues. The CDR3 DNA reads TGTGCCAGCAGCTTAGCGCATCGACAGGGAGATGGCTACACCTTC. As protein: CASSLAHRQGDGYTF.

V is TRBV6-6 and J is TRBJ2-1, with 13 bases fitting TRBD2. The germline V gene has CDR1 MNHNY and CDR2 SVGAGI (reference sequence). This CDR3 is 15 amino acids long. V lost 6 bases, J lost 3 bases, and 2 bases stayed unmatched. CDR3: CASSRLAGGYNEQFF. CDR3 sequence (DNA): TGTGCCAGCAGCAGACTAGCGGGGGGCTACAATGAGCAGTTCTTC.

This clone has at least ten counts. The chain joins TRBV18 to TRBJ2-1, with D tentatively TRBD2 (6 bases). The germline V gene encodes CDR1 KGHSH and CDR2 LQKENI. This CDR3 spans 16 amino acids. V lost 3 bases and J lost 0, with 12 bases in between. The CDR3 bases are TGTGCCAGCTCACCCCCGGAGGGCCCCTCCTACAATGAGCAGTTCTTC. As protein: CASSPPEGPSYNEQFF.

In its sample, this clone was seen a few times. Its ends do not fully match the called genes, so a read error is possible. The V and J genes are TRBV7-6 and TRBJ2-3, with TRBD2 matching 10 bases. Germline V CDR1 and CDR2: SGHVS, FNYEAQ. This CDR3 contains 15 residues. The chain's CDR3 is CASTLAGGRPDTQYF. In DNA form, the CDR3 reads TGTGCCAGCACCTTAGCGGGAGGACGGCCGGATACGCAGTATTTT.

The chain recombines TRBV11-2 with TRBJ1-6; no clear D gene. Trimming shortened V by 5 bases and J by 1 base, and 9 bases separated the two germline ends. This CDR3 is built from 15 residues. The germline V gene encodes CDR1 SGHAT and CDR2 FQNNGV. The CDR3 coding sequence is TGTGCCAGCAGCGTGACTCAGTCCTATAATTCACCCCTCCACTTT. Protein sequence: CASSVTQSYNSPLHF.

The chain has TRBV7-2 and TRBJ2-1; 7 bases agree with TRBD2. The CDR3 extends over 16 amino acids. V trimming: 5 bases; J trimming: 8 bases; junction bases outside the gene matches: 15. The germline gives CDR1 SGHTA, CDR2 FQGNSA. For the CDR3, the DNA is TGTGCCAGCAGCCCCAGCGGGACCTCACCCGGCGATGAGCAGTTCTTC. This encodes CASSPSGTSPGDEQFF.

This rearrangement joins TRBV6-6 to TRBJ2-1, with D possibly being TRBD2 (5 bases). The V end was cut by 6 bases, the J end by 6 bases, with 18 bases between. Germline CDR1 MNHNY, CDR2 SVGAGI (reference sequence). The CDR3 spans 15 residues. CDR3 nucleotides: TGTGCCAGCAGGGACCGGGGTTTTGGGTTCAATGAGCAGTTCTTC. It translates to CASRDRGFGFNEQFF.

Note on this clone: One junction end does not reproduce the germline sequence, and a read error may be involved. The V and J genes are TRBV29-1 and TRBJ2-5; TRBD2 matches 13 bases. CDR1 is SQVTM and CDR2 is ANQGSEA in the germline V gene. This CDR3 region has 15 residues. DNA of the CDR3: TGCAGCGTTGAAGACCCAACTAGCGGGGGGGCCGCTATTCACTTC. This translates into CSVEDPTSGGAAIHF.

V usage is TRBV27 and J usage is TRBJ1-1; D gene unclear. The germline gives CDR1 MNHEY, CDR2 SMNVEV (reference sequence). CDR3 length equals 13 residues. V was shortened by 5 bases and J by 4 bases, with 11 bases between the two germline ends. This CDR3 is CASSTIFGTEAFF. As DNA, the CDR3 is TGTGCCAGCAGTACCATTTTCGGCACTGAAGCTTTCTTT.

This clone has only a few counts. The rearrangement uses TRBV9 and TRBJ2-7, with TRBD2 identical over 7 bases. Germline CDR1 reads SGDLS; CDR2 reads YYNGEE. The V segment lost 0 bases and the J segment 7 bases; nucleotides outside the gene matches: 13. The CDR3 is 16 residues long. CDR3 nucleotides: TGTGCCAGCAGCGTAGGCGGTTCTGGGGGGAGGGGTGAGCAGTACTTC. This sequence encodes CASSVGGSGGRGEQYF.

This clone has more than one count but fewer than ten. The CDR3 DNA reads TGTGCCAGCAGCCCGAGTCAGGGGGGTAACTATGGCTACACCTTC. It codes for CASSPSQGGNYGYTF. The chain employs TRBV3-1 (or the pseudogene TRBV3-2) and TRBJ1-2; 7 bases align to TRBD1. After removal of 4 bases from V and 1 base from J, the junction contained 6 bases not matched to a gene. Germline assignment: CDR1 LGHDT and CDR2 YNNKEL (reference sequence). The CDR3 has 15 residues.

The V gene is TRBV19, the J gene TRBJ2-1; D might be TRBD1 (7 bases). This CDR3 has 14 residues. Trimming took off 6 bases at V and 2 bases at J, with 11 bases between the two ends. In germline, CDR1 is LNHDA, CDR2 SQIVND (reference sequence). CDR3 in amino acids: CASRAGQTYNEQFF. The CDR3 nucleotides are TGTGCCAGTAGGGCGGGACAGACCTACAATGAGCAGTTCTTC.

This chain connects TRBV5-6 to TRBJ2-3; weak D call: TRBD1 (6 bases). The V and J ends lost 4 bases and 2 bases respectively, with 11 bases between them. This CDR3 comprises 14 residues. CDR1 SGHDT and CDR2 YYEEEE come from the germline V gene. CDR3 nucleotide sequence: TGTGCCAGCAGCGCAGGGGCCTACACAGATACGCAGTATTTT. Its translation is CASSAGAYTDTQYF.

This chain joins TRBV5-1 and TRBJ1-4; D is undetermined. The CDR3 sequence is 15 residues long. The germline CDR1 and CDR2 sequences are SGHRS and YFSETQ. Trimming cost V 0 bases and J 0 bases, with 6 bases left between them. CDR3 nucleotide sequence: TGCGCCAGCAGCTTGGCCACTCCAACTAATGAAAAACTGTTTTTT. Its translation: CASSLATPTNEKLFF.

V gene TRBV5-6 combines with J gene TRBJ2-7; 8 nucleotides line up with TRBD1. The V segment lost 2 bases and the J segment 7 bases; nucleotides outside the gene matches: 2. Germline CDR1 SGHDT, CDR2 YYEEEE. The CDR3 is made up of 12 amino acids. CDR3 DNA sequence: TGTGCCAGCAGCTTCCGGGACAGGGAGCAGTACTTC. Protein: CASSFRDREQYF.

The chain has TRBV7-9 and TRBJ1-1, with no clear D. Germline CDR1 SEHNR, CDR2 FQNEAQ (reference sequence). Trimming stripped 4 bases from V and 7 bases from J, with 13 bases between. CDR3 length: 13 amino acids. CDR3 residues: CASSSLRQGEAFF. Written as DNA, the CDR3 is TGTGCCAGCAGCTCTCTCAGACAAGGTGAAGCTTTCTTT.

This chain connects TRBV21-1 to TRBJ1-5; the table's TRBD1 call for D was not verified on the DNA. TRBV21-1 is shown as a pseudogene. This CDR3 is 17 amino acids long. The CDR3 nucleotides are TGTGCCAGCAGCAAAGGACAGGGAGGCATGAGCAATCAGCCCCAGCATTTT. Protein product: CASSKGQGGMSNQPQHF.

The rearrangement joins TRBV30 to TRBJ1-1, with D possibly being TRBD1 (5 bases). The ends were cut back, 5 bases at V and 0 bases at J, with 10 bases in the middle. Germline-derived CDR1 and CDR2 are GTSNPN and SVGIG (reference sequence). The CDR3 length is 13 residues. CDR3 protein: CAWDSQMNTEAFF. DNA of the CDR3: TGTGCCTGGGACAGCCAAATGAACACTGAAGCTTTCTTT.

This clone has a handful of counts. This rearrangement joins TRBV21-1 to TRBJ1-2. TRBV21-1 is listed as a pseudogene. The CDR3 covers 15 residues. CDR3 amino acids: CASPREKDGDYGYTF. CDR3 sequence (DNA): TGTGCCAGCCCCCGGGAAAAGGACGGAGACTATGGCTACACCTTC.

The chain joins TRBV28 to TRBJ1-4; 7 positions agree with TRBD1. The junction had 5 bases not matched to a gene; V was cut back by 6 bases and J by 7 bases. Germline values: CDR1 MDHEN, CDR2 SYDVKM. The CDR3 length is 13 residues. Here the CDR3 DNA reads TGTGCCAGCAGAGCAGGGGGTGGTGAAAAACTGTTTTTT. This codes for CASRAGGGEKLFF.

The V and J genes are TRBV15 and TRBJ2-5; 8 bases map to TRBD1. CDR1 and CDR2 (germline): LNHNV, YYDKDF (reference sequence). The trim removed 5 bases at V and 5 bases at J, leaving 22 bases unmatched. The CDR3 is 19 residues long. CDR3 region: CATSGGQGTIWGPIETQYF. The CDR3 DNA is TGTGCCACCAGCGGAGGACAGGGTACTATATGGGGTCCAATCGAGACCCAGTACTTC.

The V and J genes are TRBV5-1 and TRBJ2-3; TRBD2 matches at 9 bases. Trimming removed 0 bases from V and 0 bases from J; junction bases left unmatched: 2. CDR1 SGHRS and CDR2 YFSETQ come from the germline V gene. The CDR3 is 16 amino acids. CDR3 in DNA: TGCGCCAGCAGCTTGGTTGCGGGGGGGAGCACAGATACGCAGTATTTT. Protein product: CASSLVAGGSTDTQYF.

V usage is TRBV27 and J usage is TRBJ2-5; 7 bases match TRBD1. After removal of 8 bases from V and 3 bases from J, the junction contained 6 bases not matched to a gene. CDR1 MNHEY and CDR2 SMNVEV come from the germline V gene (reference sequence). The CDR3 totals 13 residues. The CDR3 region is CASSRQGEETQYF. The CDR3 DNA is TGTGCCAGCTCACGACAGGGTGAAGAGACCCAGTACTTC.

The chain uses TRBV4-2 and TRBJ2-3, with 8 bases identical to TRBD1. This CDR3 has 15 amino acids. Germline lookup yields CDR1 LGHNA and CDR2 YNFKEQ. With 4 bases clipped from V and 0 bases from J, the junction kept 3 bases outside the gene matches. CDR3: CASSRRTGSTDTQYF. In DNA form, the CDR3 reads TGTGCCAGCAGCCGTCGGACAGGGAGCACAGATACGCAGTATTTT.